One and the same sample provided the 31 T cell receptor beta chains below, sequenced in a study of blood T cell repertoires in COVID-19. Sequenced by immunoSEQ multiplex PCR; TCRdb stores in-frame clones only, minus some. In the table there are approximately 100,000 clones, around 92% of which are singletons. Sequences were obtained from peripheral blood. These receptor sequences come from an older woman with acute or convalescent COVID-19.

The chain carries TRBV5-1 and TRBJ1-6; TRBD1 is a possible D gene (6 bases). The CDR3 consists of 16 residues. The germline V and J ends were trimmed by 3 bases and 5 bases, with 15 bases remaining between them. From germline, CDR1 is SGHRS and CDR2 YFSETQ. The CDR3 is CASSSEPGHNNSPLHF. CDR3 sequence (DNA): TGCGCCAGCAGCTCCGAACCGGGACATAATAATTCACCCCTCCACTTT.

This chain links TRBV20-1 with TRBJ2-3; a possible D gene is TRBD1 (5 bases). The CDR3 runs to 11 residues. V was shortened by 5 bases and J by 5 bases, with 8 bases between the two germline ends. Germline CDR1 reads DFQATT; CDR2 reads SNEGSKA (reference sequence). CDR3 loop: CSAPREDTQYF. The CDR3 DNA sequence: TGCAGTGCTCCCAGGGAAGATACGCAGTATTTT.

This clone was picked up one time. V gene TRBV2 combines with J gene TRBJ2-1, with a tentative D call TRBD2 (6 bases). The V end lost 5 bases, the J end lost 1 base, and 6 bases lay between the germline ends. The CDR3 loop spans 13 amino acids. Per the germline V gene, CDR1 is SNHLY and CDR2 is FYNNEI. The CDR3 protein is CASSRGSYNEQFF. The CDR3 coding sequence is TGTGCCAGCAGTCGGGGGTCCTACAATGAGCAGTTCTTC.

The chain carries TRBV5-1 and TRBJ1-4; D call uncertain. Trimming removed 4 bases at V and 2 bases at J, with 12 bases between. The CDR3 extends over 15 amino acids. The V gene's germline CDR1 is SGHRS and CDR2 YFSETQ. The CDR3 region is CASSPVQATNEKLFF. CDR3 DNA sequence: TGCGCCAGCAGCCCGGTCCAGGCGACTAATGAAAAACTGTTTTTT.

The rearrangement links TRBV6-5 to TRBJ2-1; 7 bases are a match to TRBD1. Germline V gene sequence: CDR1 MNHEY, CDR2 SVGAGI. V gave up 6 bases and J gave up 5 bases; unmatched junction bases: 4. The CDR3 sequence is 13 residues long. The CDR3: CASSLDRDNEQFF. The CDR3 nucleotides are TGTGCCAGCAGCCTCGACAGGGACAATGAGCAGTTCTTC.

V is TRBV28 and J is TRBJ1-1, with D uncertain. The CDR3 consists of 14 residues. Germline CDR1 is MDHEN and CDR2 is SYDVKM. Trimming took 6 bases from V and 0 from J, leaving 11 bases between them. CDR3 nucleotides: TGTGCCAGCAGACCGCAGCGTATGAACACTGAAGCTTTCTTT. This translates into CASRPQRMNTEAFF.

The V and J genes are TRBV4-1 and TRBJ2-2; TRBD2 matches at 9 bases. Per germline, CDR1 MGHRA and CDR2 YSYEKL. Unmatched junction bases numbered 3, after V lost 1 base and J lost 3 bases. The CDR3 extends over 16 amino acids. The CDR3 sequence: CASSQALAGHTGELFF. The CDR3 nucleotides read TGCGCCAGCAGCCAAGCGCTAGCGGGGCACACCGGGGAGCTGTTTTTT.

This clone was seen just once. This sequence joins TRBV7-2 and TRBJ1-2; 7 nucleotides align to TRBD1. V gave up 2 bases and J gave up 2 bases; unmatched junction bases: 5. Germline lookup yields CDR1 SGHTA and CDR2 FQGNSA. The CDR3 loop spans 15 amino acids. This chain's CDR3 is CASSLSPGQNYGYTF. The CDR3 DNA reads as TGTGCCAGCAGCTTATCGCCGGGACAGAACTATGGCTACACCTTC.

This clone was seen a few times. The J gene is TRBJ1-3, the V gene TRBV2, with D possibly TRBD1 on 5 matching bases. The V and J ends lost 8 bases and 0 bases respectively, with 14 bases between them. The CDR3 runs to 15 residues. The germline CDR1 and CDR2 sequences are SNHLY and FYNNEI. The CDR3 nucleotides are TGTGCCAGCCATCTCGGGGGACTCTCTGGAAACACCATATATTTT. Its translation is CASHLGGLSGNTIYF.

This chain uses TRBV5-1 with TRBJ2-1; 8 nucleotides align to TRBD2. The CDR3 extends over 14 amino acids. J lost 7 bases, V lost 5 bases, and 8 bases had no gene match. Per germline, CDR1 SGHRS and CDR2 YFSETQ. CDR3 in amino acids: CASRGLAGTNEQFF. The CDR3 nucleotides are TGCGCCAGCAGAGGGCTAGCGGGCACTAATGAGCAGTTCTTC.

The chain has TRBV6-5 and TRBJ2-5; TRBD2 aligns across 10 bases. The germline gives CDR1 MNHEY, CDR2 SVGAGI. V shed 4 bases, J shed 5 bases, and the junction held 10 bases outside the gene matches. CDR3 size: 16 residues. In nucleotides, the CDR3 is TGTGCCAGCAGTTCATCGACTAGCGGGTTTAGGGAGACCCAGTACTTC. Translating gives CASSSSTSGFRETQYF.

This clone was detected a few times. This rearrangement joins TRBV20-1 to TRBJ2-7; unclear D gene. The V gene's germline CDR1 is DFQATT and CDR2 SNEGSKA (reference sequence). V lost 6 bases to trimming and J lost 6 bases, with 12 bases between them. The CDR3 runs to 11 residues. In DNA, the CDR3 is TGCAGTGCGACCCCCCAGGTCGAGCAGTACTTC. This translates into CSATPQVEQYF.

This rearrangement joins TRBV7-2 to TRBJ2-3; 11 bases match TRBD2. Germline CDR1 SGHTA, CDR2 FQGNSA. Losses at the gene ends were 5 bases for V and 5 bases for J; bases not matched to a gene: 6. There are 15 residues in the CDR3. This CDR3 is CASSPSGRPQDTQYF. CDR3 sequence (DNA): TGTGCCAGCAGCCCTAGCGGGAGGCCCCAAGATACGCAGTATTTT. The complete variable domain, with remaining parts taken from reference TRBV7-2 and TRBJ2-3, reads GAGVSQSPSNKVTEKGKDVELRCDPISGHTALYWYRQSLGQGLEFLIYFQGNSAPDKSGLPSDRFSAERTGGSVSTLTIQRTQQEDSAVYLCASSPSGRPQDTQYFGPGTRLTVL.

The J gene is TRBJ2-1, the V gene TRBV9; a possible D gene is TRBD2 (5 bases). The CDR3 is made up of 14 amino acids. Germline loops: CDR1 SGDLS, CDR2 YYNGEE. Trimming stripped 7 bases from V and 0 bases from J, with 11 bases between. The CDR3 here is CASGSGSSYNEQFF. The DNA for the CDR3 is TGTGCCAGCGGAAGCGGTAGCTCCTACAATGAGCAGTTCTTC.

The chain uses TRBV28 and TRBJ2-3; 14 positions agree with TRBD2. The CDR3 spans 14 residues. Unmatched junction bases numbered 5, after V lost 8 bases and J lost 7 bases. The germline V gene encodes CDR1 MDHEN and CDR2 SYDVKM. The CDR3: CASSTSGRANTQYF. The CDR3 DNA sequence: TGTGCCAGCTCGACTAGCGGGAGGGCAAATACGCAGTATTTT.

The J gene is TRBJ2-4, the V gene TRBV28, with 9 bases that match TRBD1. Germline V gene sequence: CDR1 MDHEN, CDR2 SYDVKM. Trimming cost V 4 bases and J 8 bases; bases outside gene matches: 12. This CDR3 is built from 16 residues. CDR3 region: CASSYPDRGRRDIQYF. The CDR3 DNA reads as TGTGCCAGCAGTTACCCGGACAGGGGACGGCGGGACATTCAGTACTTC.

The gene calls are TRBV14 and TRBJ2-4; the D is unclear. Germline values: CDR1 SGHDN, CDR2 FVKESK. This CDR3 contains 12 residues. Trimming took 1 base from V and 9 from J, leaving 7 bases between them. This chain's CDR3 is CASSQAVSIQYF. The DNA for the CDR3 is TGTGCCAGCAGCCAAGCGGTGAGCATTCAGTACTTC.

The chain has TRBV7-9 and TRBJ1-2; D gene uncertain. V was shortened by 5 bases and J by 1 base, with 14 bases between the two germline ends. The CDR3 loop spans 15 amino acids. Per the germline V gene, CDR1 is SEHNR and CDR2 is FQNEAQ (reference sequence). The CDR3 DNA follows: TGTGCCAGCAGCCCTGAGAGGGCCATTAACTATGGCTACACCTTC. Residues: CASSPERAINYGYTF.

In this sample, this clone turned up a few times. This rearrangement joins TRBV29-1 to TRBJ1-2, with TRBD1 matching over 9 bases. With 4 bases clipped from V and 6 bases from J, the junction kept 3 bases outside the gene matches. There are 12 residues in the CDR3. From germline, CDR1 is SQVTM and CDR2 ANQGSEA. The CDR3 DNA follows: TGCAGCGTTGGACAGGGGGTCGATGGCTACACCTTC. This encodes CSVGQGVDGYTF. Variable domain in full (rest from reference TRBV29-1 and TRBJ1-2): SAVISQKPSRDICQRGTSLTIQCQVDSQVTMMFWYRQQPGQSLTLIATANQGSEATYESGFVIDKFPISRPNLTFSTLTVSNMSPEDSSIYLCSVGQGVDGYTFGSGTRLTVV.

The chain couples TRBV10-1 to TRBJ1-1; tentative D call: TRBD1 (5 bases). The CDR3 extends over 14 amino acids. Germline-derived CDR1 and CDR2 are WNHNN and SYGVQD (reference sequence). Trimming left V 5 bases short and J 1 base short, with 11 bases between. The CDR3 is CASSPGKRNTEAFF. The CDR3 DNA follows: TGCGCCAGCAGTCCAGGGAAGAGGAACACTGAAGCTTTCTTT.

V usage is TRBV19 and J usage is TRBJ2-2; possible D gene TRBD2, 5 bases. The germline CDR1 and CDR2 sequences are LNHDA and SQIVND (reference sequence). V was trimmed by 3 bases and J by 5 bases, leaving 10 bases between them. This CDR3 is built from 14 residues. The CDR3 DNA sequence: TGTGCCAGTAGTATCGGCCGAGGGACCGGGGAGCTGTTTTTT. Translated: CASSIGRGTGELFF. Looking up the rest from reference TRBV19 and TRBJ2-2 gives the full variable domain: DGGITQSPKYLFRKEGQNVTLSCEQNLNHDAMYWYRQDPGQGLRLIYYSQIVNDFQKGDIAEGYSVSREKKESFPLTVTSAQKNPTAFYLCASSIGRGTGELFFGEGSRLTVL.

V and J are TRBV5-1 and TRBJ2-5, with TRBD2 matching over 12 bases. Germline trimming cut 1 base from V and 5 bases from J; bases unmatched to any gene: 6. The germline CDR1 and CDR2 sequences are SGHRS and YFSETQ. There are 16 residues in the CDR3. CDR3 DNA sequence: TGCGCCAGCAGCTTGATGTGGACTAGCGGGACGGAGACCCAGTACTTC. Amino acids: CASSLMWTSGTETQYF.

Details on this clone: A read error may account for a junction end that differs from germline. V and J are TRBV27 and TRBJ2-3, with TRBD2 matching 7 bases. The CDR3 loop spans 14 amino acids. In germline, CDR1 is MNHEY, CDR2 SMNVEV (reference sequence). The CDR3 region is CASSLGGSIDTQYF. The DNA for the CDR3 is TGTGCCAGCAGTTTAGGCGGGAGCATAGATACGCAGTATTTT.

The chain recombines TRBV28 with TRBJ2-3; 14 nucleotides match TRBD2. The CDR3 is 16 residues long. V shed 6 bases, J shed 5 bases, and the junction held 7 bases outside the gene matches. Per the germline V gene, CDR1 is MDHEN and CDR2 is SYDVKM. The CDR3 bases are TGTGCCAGCAGAACCGGGACTAGCGGGAGTGGAGATACGCAGTATTTT. Its protein product is CASRTGTSGSGDTQYF.

This clone was seen a few times. This sequence joins TRBV10-3 and TRBJ1-6, with TRBD1 matching 8 bases. The length of the CDR3 is 14 residues. Germline values: CDR1 ENHRY, CDR2 SYGVKD. With V trimmed by 7 bases and J by 9 bases, 8 bases remained unmatched. The CDR3 region has the DNA TGTGCCATCACCCCTGGACAGGGTGCTTCACCCCTCCACTTT. Its translation is CAITPGQGASPLHF.

The J gene is TRBJ2-7, the V gene TRBV6-5; possible D gene TRBD1, 6 bases. The CDR3 loop spans 13 amino acids. Per the germline V gene, CDR1 is MNHEY and CDR2 is SVGAGI. V was shortened by 0 bases and J by 7 bases, with 10 bases between the two germline ends. CDR3 sequence reads: CASSYSDRLEQYF. The CDR3 bases are TGTGCCAGCAGTTACTCGGACAGACTAGAGCAGTACTTC.

V is TRBV6-1 and J is TRBJ2-5, with a possible D match to TRBD1 (6 bases). The CDR3 length is 15 residues. Trimming took 0 bases from V and 3 from J, leaving 11 bases between them. Germline V CDR1 and CDR2: MNHNS, SASEGT. CDR3 loop: CASSEALPGEETQYF. CDR3 coding DNA: TGTGCCAGCAGTGAAGCGCTTCCAGGGGAAGAGACCCAGTACTTC.

This rearrangement joins TRBV19 to TRBJ1-1, with a possible D match to TRBD1 (5 bases). Trimming removed 5 bases at V and 0 bases at J, with 10 bases between. Germline-derived CDR1 and CDR2 are LNHDA and SQIVND (reference sequence). The CDR3 totals 14 residues. The CDR3 region has the DNA TGTGCCAGTAGTCCGCGGACATTGAACACTGAAGCTTTCTTT. This encodes CASSPRTLNTEAFF.

The sample holds a few counts of this clone. This chain links TRBV6-1 with TRBJ1-2; TRBD1 agrees at 7 bases. Germline assignment: CDR1 MNHNS and CDR2 SASEGT. The V segment lost 2 bases and the J segment 6 bases; nucleotides outside the gene matches: 6. The CDR3 contains 14 residues. The CDR3 spells CASSEHRGRDGYTF. The CDR3 DNA is TGTGCCAGCAGTGAACACAGGGGACGGGATGGCTACACCTTC.

A few counts support this clone. The chain is built from TRBV11-2 and TRBJ1-6, with TRBD1 identical over 7 bases. Per germline, CDR1 SGHAT and CDR2 FQNNGV. The V and J ends lost 5 bases and 4 bases, in that order; junction bases with no gene match: 8. The CDR3 totals 16 residues. CDR3 nucleotide sequence: TGTGCCAGCAGCGCCCAGACAGGGACTTATAATTCACCCCTCCACTTT. Translated, it gives CASSAQTGTYNSPLHF.

This clone appeared a few times. This chain joins TRBV2 and TRBJ2-1; no definite D call. CDR3 length: 10 residues. The V gene lost 4 bases and the J gene lost 7 bases, with 2 bases spanning the gap. Per germline, CDR1 SNHLY and CDR2 FYNNEI. The DNA for the CDR3 is TGTGCCAGCAGTGTAAATGAGCAGTTCTTC. Its translation is CASSVNEQFF.